Reported below is one T cell receptor beta chain. Its antigen is not known. The source of the sample is a study of shared clonotypes between healthy human individuals. Overall study: Plates per donor: three CD4 naive, three CD4 memory, two CD8 naive, one CD8 memory. Study-wide points: All-four-donor shared clonotypes had higher generation probabilities than non-shared clonotypes did. Sequencing depth was predicted to influence how clonotypes are shared among donors.

Germline V gene data show CDR1 as SGHAT and CDR2 as FQNNGV. V was shortened by 5 bases and J by 3 bases, with 19 bases between the two germline ends. The CDR3 runs to 17 residues. Replicate PCRs for sorted subsets used around 200 ng DNA; this equaled 25,000 to 35,000 T cell genomes. Sequencing used immunoSEQ multiplex PCR; TCRdb keeps in-frame clones, though not all of them. The profile shows some 2 million clones, 85% to 95% of them singletons. The sequenced sample consisted of naive CD4+ T cells sorted from blood. Subset denoted: CD45RA+ positively selected. The gene calls are TRBV11-2 and TRBJ2-2; D possibly corresponds to TRBD1 (6 bases). The clonotype comes from a man aged 18 to 29 in good health. CDR3 protein: CASSPRSWGQDTGELFF. CDR3 in DNA: TGTGCCAGCAGCCCGAGATCATGGGGGCAGGACACCGGGGAGCTGTTTTTT.